This TCR beta chain derives from a study of cytomegalovirus exposure and HLA in healthy donors. General study findings and limits: It was reported that TCR beta sequences correctly inferred the HLA-A and HLA-B alleles for most subjects. Most of the TCR beta V segments (in an earlier analysis) were productive either about 87% or about 30% of the time. Analysis performed later showed TCR beta chains linked to HLA being more clonally expanded than equally common others.

The study ran its PCR with 60 Vbeta and 13 Jbeta primers. TCRdb's table, derived via immunoSEQ multiplex PCR, lists solely in-frame clones and lacks some. The sample lists approximately 120,000 clones, roughly four fifths occurring once. V lost 3 bases and J 7 bases, leaving 9 bases between the germline ends. The CDR3 runs 12 residues. Germline-derived CDR1 and CDR2 are MDHEN and SYDVKM. This clone has a single count. Antigen: not known. This sequence was found in a woman aged 40 to 50 in good health and CMV-seropositive. The sequenced sample consisted of PBMCs. The V and J genes are TRBV28 and TRBJ1-2; D unresolved. The CDR3 region is CASSLEEIGYTF. The CDR3 coding sequence is TGTGCCAGCAGTTTGGAGGAAATTGGCTACACCTTC.